These 30 T cell receptor beta chains were sequenced from one sample in a study of shared clonotypes between healthy human individuals. The repertoire was sequenced with immunoSEQ multiplex PCR; TCRdb's copy has only in-frame clones and lacks some. This table has some 490,000 clones, about 85% appearing once. The sequencing input was PBMCs. The receptors derive from a woman aged 40 to 50 in good health. Some clones in this sample may be carry-over from other donors' samples.

The chain combines TRBV5-6 with TRBJ1-5, with D perhaps matching TRBD1 (6 bases). The CDR3 has 16 amino acids. V was clipped by 1 base and J by 2 bases, with 13 bases between them. The germline V gene encodes CDR1 SGHDT and CDR2 YYEEEE. CDR3 DNA sequence: TGTGCCAGCAGCTTGTCAGGGGTGGGTGGCAATCAGCCCCAGCATTTT. Translated, it gives CASSLSGVGGNQPQHF.

The V and J genes are TRBV15 and TRBJ2-7, with D perhaps TRBD1 or TRBD2 (6 bases each). This CDR3 is built from 15 residues. Germline V gene lookup returns CDR1 LNHNV and CDR2 YYDKDF (reference sequence). Deletions cut 0 bases from V and 4 bases from J, with 13 bases between. CDR3 loop: CATSRDHTGRYEQYF. The CDR3, as DNA: TGTGCCACCAGCAGAGATCATACAGGGAGGTACGAGCAGTACTTC.

V usage is TRBV6-5 and J usage is TRBJ2-7, with TRBD1 identical over 9 bases. After removal of 5 bases from V and 3 bases from J, the junction contained 8 bases not matched to a gene. Germline V CDR1 and CDR2: MNHEY, SVGAGI. The CDR3 extends over 15 amino acids. The CDR3 DNA follows: TGTGCCAGCAGTAAGTCCGGGACAGGGATCTACGAGCAGTACTTC. It codes for CASSKSGTGIYEQYF.

A word on this clone: A far larger clone is just one base off, so this is likely a read error. The same CDR3 arises from other DNA sequences in this sample as well. The rearrangement uses TRBV19 and TRBJ1-1; D not resolved. The CDR3 runs to 15 residues. V was shortened by 4 bases and J by 7 bases, with 19 bases between the two germline ends. Germline V CDR1 and CDR2: LNHDA, SQIVND (reference sequence). The CDR3 DNA reads TGTGCCAGTAGTAGTTCCTGGGGTGATGGCGGTGAAGCTTTCTTT. As protein: CASSSSWGDGGEAFF.

Only one count was recorded for this clone. With a much larger clone just one base away, this may be a read error. The sample has other DNA sequences that encode this CDR3 too. V gene TRBV7-2 combines with J gene TRBJ1-1; D uncertain. This CDR3 has 15 residues. Germline V gene data show CDR1 as SGHTA and CDR2 as FQGNSA. The CDR3 DNA reads as TGTGCAAGCAGCTTACCTCAGGTAGGGAACACTGAAGCTTTCTTT. Amino acids: CASSLPQVGNTEAFF.

CDR3 bases: TGTGCCAGAGCGCCGGGACCCCGGCACGAGACCCAGTACTTC. Its protein is CARAPGPRHETQYF. The rearrangement joins TRBV5-5 to TRBJ2-5, with D tentatively TRBD1 or TRBD2 (5 bases each). CDR1 is SGHKS and CDR2 is YYEKEE in the germline V gene (reference sequence). V lost 8 bases and J 5 bases, leaving 19 bases between the germline ends. This CDR3 is built from 14 residues.

In regard to this clone: A read error likely explains this, since a far larger clone differs by one base. The V gene is TRBV5-6, the J gene TRBJ2-5; D is perhaps TRBD1 (5 bases). The CDR3 extends over 15 amino acids. The germline gives CDR1 SGHDT, CDR2 YYEEEE. CDR3 coding DNA: TGTACCAGCAGCCCTGTGGGCAGGGTGCAAGAGACCCAGTACTTC. Residues: CTSSPVGRVQETQYF.

The chain uses TRBV19 and TRBJ1-2, with 8 nucleotides matching TRBD1. There are 14 residues in the CDR3. Trimming removed 4 bases from V and 3 bases from J; junction bases left unmatched: 4. In germline, CDR1 is LNHDA, CDR2 SQIVND (reference sequence). The CDR3 region is CASSTGQGDYGYTF. The CDR3 DNA is TGTGCCAGTAGTACAGGACAGGGAGACTATGGCTACACCTTC.

The V gene is TRBV25-1, the J gene TRBJ2-5, with TRBD1 matching over 7 bases. Germline V gene data show CDR1 as MGHDK and CDR2 as SYGVNS. Trimming at V came to 3 bases and at J to 2 bases, leaving 6 bases not matched to a gene. The CDR3 is made up of 15 amino acids. The CDR3 here is CASSDPRTGQETQYF. As DNA, the CDR3 is TGTGCCAGCAGTGACCCCAGGACAGGTCAAGAGACCCAGTACTTC.

With regard to this clone: This likely stems from a read error, as it lies one base from a far larger clone. Other DNA sequences in the same sample also yield this CDR3. The chain joins TRBV4-1 to TRBJ1-4, with D possibly being TRBD1 (5 bases). Germline V CDR1 and CDR2: MGHRA, YSYEKL. The CDR3 loop spans 14 amino acids. Trimming took off 4 bases at V and 4 bases at J, with 10 bases between the two ends. This CDR3 reads CASSLGRGNEKLFF. CDR3 DNA sequence: TGCGCCAGCAGCCTAGGAAGGGGTAATGAAAAACTGTTTTTT.

The rearrangement joins TRBV4-1 to TRBJ2-1; D may be TRBD2 (6 bases). This CDR3 has 18 amino acids. Trimming shortened V by 3 bases and J by 0 bases, and 18 bases separated the two germline ends. Germline-derived CDR1 and CDR2 are MGHRA and YSYEKL. The DNA for the CDR3 is TGCGCCAGCAGCCAGCGACCAGCGGGTACAAGCTCCTACAATGAGCAGTTCTTC. It specifies CASSQRPAGTSSYNEQFF.

This rearrangement joins TRBV18 to TRBJ2-7; no definite D call. The CDR3 runs 17 residues. Trimming pared 3 bases from V and 2 bases from J, leaving 20 bases between. CDR1 and CDR2 from the germline V gene are KGHSH and LQKENI. CDR3 sequence: CASSPGPWTPIAYEQYF. The CDR3 coding sequence is TGTGCCAGCTCACCCGGGCCATGGACCCCGATAGCCTACGAGCAGTACTTC.

The chain couples TRBV5-1 to TRBJ1-4, with D unresolved. V was shortened by 4 bases and J by 4 bases, with 14 bases between the two germline ends. Germline loops: CDR1 SGHRS, CDR2 YFSETQ. The CDR3 contains 15 residues. As DNA, the CDR3 is TGCGCCAGCAGCCCCTCACAAGGGCTTAATGAAAAACTGTTTTTT. Amino acid sequence: CASSPSQGLNEKLFF.

The chain uses TRBV29-1 and TRBJ2-1; D perhaps matches TRBD1 (5 bases). This CDR3 has 12 residues. Germline V gene sequence: CDR1 SQVTM, CDR2 ANQGSEA. Trimming took off 4 bases at V and 9 bases at J, with 13 bases between the two ends. The CDR3 is CSVGPGFTEQFF. The CDR3 DNA reads as TGCAGCGTTGGTCCAGGGTTCACTGAGCAGTTCTTC.

The chain uses TRBV19 and TRBJ2-5, with 7 bases matching TRBD2. Per the germline V gene, CDR1 is LNHDA and CDR2 is SQIVND (reference sequence). CDR3 length: 13 amino acids. Losses at the gene ends were 6 bases for V and 1 base for J; bases not matched to a gene: 2. For the CDR3, the DNA is TGTGCCAGTAGGGCTAGCGGCCAAGAGACCCAGTACTTC. Translating gives CASRASGQETQYF.

This chain links TRBV6-1 with TRBJ1-1; D not certain. V lost 6 bases to trimming and J lost 5 bases, with 16 bases between them. The CDR3 runs to 14 residues. Germline V gene sequence: CDR1 MNHNS, CDR2 SASEGT. The chain's CDR3 is CASSYGVGETEAFF. Written as DNA, the CDR3 is TGTGCCAGCAGCTATGGGGTAGGAGAGACTGAAGCTTTCTTT.

The V and J genes are TRBV27 and TRBJ2-7; the D is unclear. Trimming pared 4 bases from V and 3 bases from J, leaving 25 bases between. Germline V lookup: CDR1 MNHEY, CDR2 SMNVEV (reference sequence). The CDR3 covers 18 residues. The CDR3 sequence: CASSYTPPLSVRHYEQYF. The CDR3 DNA reads TGTGCCAGCAGTTACACCCCCCCCTTGTCGGTCCGTCACTACGAGCAGTACTTC.

V usage is TRBV29-1 and J usage is TRBJ2-2; 7 bases map to TRBD1. V was pared by 6 bases and J by 0 bases, with 4 bases of the junction left unmatched. Germline-derived CDR1 and CDR2 are SQVTM and ANQGSEA. CDR3 length: 14 residues. CDR3 bases: TGCAGCGTGAAGGGGACAGCGAACACCGGGGAGCTGTTTTTT. Its translation: CSVKGTANTGELFF.

The gene calls are TRBV7-9 and TRBJ2-5; D not resolved. This CDR3 is 14 amino acids long. V was trimmed by 1 base and J by 0 bases, leaving 6 bases between them. Germline V lookup: CDR1 SEHNR, CDR2 FQNEAQ (reference sequence). The CDR3 DNA reads TGTGCCAGCAGCTTAGAGGCCGACCAAGAGACCCAGTACTTC. Translation: CASSLEADQETQYF.

The genes are TRBV9 and TRBJ2-1; D is unclear. This CDR3 is built from 13 residues. Trimming cost V 0 bases and J 9 bases, with 10 bases left between them. Germline V gene sequence: CDR1 SGDLS, CDR2 YYNGEE. The CDR3 is CASSVANSIEQFF. In DNA, the CDR3 is TGTGCCAGCAGCGTAGCTAACAGCATTGAGCAGTTCTTC.

In this sample, this clone turned up once. This chain connects TRBV5-1 to TRBJ1-1; weak D call: TRBD1 (5 bases). There are 15 residues in the CDR3. Trimming cost V 0 bases and J 2 bases, with 11 bases left between them. Germline assignment: CDR1 SGHRS and CDR2 YFSETQ. The CDR3: CASSLVGRANTEAFF. The CDR3 DNA reads as TGCGCCAGCAGCTTGGTCGGCAGGGCAAACACTGAAGCTTTCTTT.

With respect to this clone: One end of the junction is discordant with germline, which a read error may explain. The chain joins TRBV19 to TRBJ1-4; D perhaps matches TRBD1 (5 bases). The CDR3 is 13 amino acids. Germline V gene sequence: CDR1 LNHDA, CDR2 SQIVND (reference sequence). This CDR3 is CAISIWGSEKLFF. CDR3 in DNA: TGCGCCATTAGTATCTGGGGGAGTGAAAAACTGTTTTTT.

The V gene is TRBV7-9, the J gene TRBJ1-1; 10 bases line up with TRBD1. Germline V CDR1 and CDR2: SEHNR, FQNEAQ (reference sequence). This CDR3 comprises 15 residues. The V segment lost 5 bases and the J segment 1 base; nucleotides outside the gene matches: 4. The CDR3 DNA reads TGTGCCAGCAGCCCGGGACAGGGGCAGAACACTGAAGCTTTCTTT. It encodes CASSPGQGQNTEAFF.

CDR3 region: CASSGGLAGGNEQFF. CDR3 DNA sequence: TGTGCCAGCAGCGGAGGACTAGCGGGAGGGAATGAGCAGTTCTTC. The rearrangement uses TRBV9 and TRBJ2-1, with 15 bases lining up with TRBD2. Germline V lookup: CDR1 SGDLS, CDR2 YYNGEE. The CDR3 is 15 amino acids. V gave up 3 bases and J gave up 7 bases; unmatched junction bases: 2. Variable domain in full (rest from reference TRBV9 and TRBJ2-1): DSGVTQTPKHLITATGQRVTLRCSPRSGDLSVYWYQQSLDQGLQFLIQYYNGEERAKGNILERFSAQQFPDLHSELNLSSLELGDSALYFCASSGGLAGGNEQFFGPGTRLTVL.

This CDR3 is CSAADDHTGRRGDLAKNIQYF. The CDR3 region has the DNA TGCAGCGCCGCAGACGACCACACAGGTCGGAGGGGGGACCTAGCCAAAAACATTCAGTACTTC. The rearrangement uses TRBV29-1 and TRBJ2-4, with D perhaps being TRBD1 or TRBD2 (6 bases each). The ends were cut back, 7 bases at V and 0 bases at J, with 34 bases in the middle. CDR3 size: 21 residues. Looked up from germline, CDR1 is SQVTM and CDR2 is ANQGSEA.

J is TRBJ1-1 and V is TRBV5-1; D is ambiguous. Trimming removed 6 bases at V and 1 base at J, with 13 bases between. Germline-derived CDR1 and CDR2 are SGHRS and YFSETQ. This CDR3 has 14 amino acids. CDR3 amino acids: CASNQAGANTEAFF. The DNA of the CDR3 is TGCGCCAGCAACCAGGCGGGAGCGAACACTGAAGCTTTCTTT.

The rearrangement joins TRBV15 to TRBJ1-4, with a tentative D call TRBD1 (5 bases). Germline CDR1 LNHNV, CDR2 YYDKDF (reference sequence). V was clipped by 0 bases and J by 8 bases, with 22 bases between them. The CDR3 runs 18 residues. The chain's CDR3 is CATSRDLILWGVQEKLFF. The CDR3 DNA is TGTGCCACCAGCAGAGATCTAATTTTGTGGGGGGTTCAAGAAAAACTGTTTTTT.

This clone has just one count. The chain employs TRBV5-1 and TRBJ2-7; 7 bases are a match to TRBD2. The CDR3 spans 15 residues. Trimming took 3 bases from V and 2 from J; bases not matched to a gene: 8. From germline, CDR1 is SGHRS and CDR2 YFSETQ. CDR3 in amino acids: CASSSLGGVTYEQYF. The CDR3 DNA follows: TGCGCCAGCAGCTCCCTTGGGGGGGTTACCTACGAGCAGTACTTC.

Details on this clone: The conserved phenylalanine or tryptophan normally closing the CDR3 is absent here, so this likely arose from a read error. No DNA is shown, since the ends of the CDR3 on it are uncertain; the CDR3 is the one TCRdb lists. The chain links TRBV10-2 to TRBJ1-4. The CDR3 adds up to 8 amino acids, both ends counted. CDR1 is WSHSY, CDR2 SAAADI, per germline. The CDR3 region is CASSRTAR.

The chain carries TRBV6-1 and TRBJ2-7; D possibly corresponds to TRBD2 (6 bases). V lost 6 bases, J lost 3 bases, and 15 bases lay in between. Looked up from germline, CDR1 is MNHNS and CDR2 is SASEGT. The CDR3 extends over 14 amino acids. The CDR3 protein is CASSHNMGGYEQYF. The CDR3 DNA sequence: TGTGCCAGCAGCCATAACATGGGGGGCTACGAGCAGTACTTC.